The next 15 T cell receptor beta chains were all read from a single sample in a study of blood T cell repertoires in COVID-19. Clones were read by immunoSEQ multiplex PCR, and TCRdb kept only the in-frame ones, dropping some. The sample includes 200,000 or so clones, approximately 82% seen only once; the top ten take 6.5% to 7%. What was sequenced was peripheral blood. The receptor source for this set is a human donor with acute or convalescent COVID-19. The donor label of this sample is uncertain.

This clone was detected only a few times. The CDR3 spells CASSQLATSYNEQFF. The CDR3 bases are TGTGCCAGCAGCCAACTAGCGACCTCCTACAATGAGCAGTTCTTC. The chain is built from TRBV5-4 and TRBJ2-1; 7 positions agree with TRBD2. After removal of 4 bases from V and 0 bases from J, the junction contained 4 bases not matched to a gene. The CDR3 totals 15 residues. Germline V gene sequence: CDR1 SGHNT, CDR2 YYREEE (reference sequence).

V is TRBV24-1 and J is TRBJ2-5; D is perhaps TRBD1 (5 bases). Germline CDR1 and CDR2: KGHDR and SFDVKD. The CDR3 spans 12 residues. Trimming pared 8 bases from V and 2 bases from J, leaving 8 bases between. Here the CDR3 reads CATKGPQETQYF. CDR3 DNA: TGTGCCACCAAGGGGCCTCAAGAGACCCAGTACTTC.

CDR3 protein: CASSPWTGGGEKLFF. The CDR3 region has the DNA TGTGCCAGCAGCCCCTGGACAGGGGGCGGTGAAAAACTGTTTTTT. The genes are TRBV3-1 (or the pseudogene TRBV3-2) and TRBJ1-4; 11 nucleotides agree with TRBD1. CDR1 is LGHDT and CDR2 is YNNKEL in the germline V gene (reference sequence). The J segment lost 7 bases and the V segment lost 4 bases, leaving 5 bases of the junction unmatched. This CDR3 region has 15 residues.

The chain links TRBV25-1 to TRBJ2-1, with D perhaps TRBD2 (6 bases). Germline V gives CDR1 MGHDK, CDR2 SYGVNS. The CDR3 has 15 residues. Trimming pared 2 bases from V and 5 bases from J, leaving 13 bases between. CDR3 amino acids: CASSEPHGGHNEQFF. In nucleotides, the CDR3 is TGTGCCAGCAGTGAACCCCACGGAGGGCACAATGAGCAGTTCTTC.

V is TRBV2 and J is TRBJ2-1; 9 bases align to TRBD2. The length of the CDR3 is 15 residues. Trimming removed 4 bases from V and 15 bases from J; junction bases left unmatched: 16. From germline, CDR1 is SNHLY and CDR2 FYNNEI. This CDR3 is CASSGIVAGDLEGFF. Written as DNA, the CDR3 is TGTGCCAGCAGTGGGATAGTAGCGGGAGATCTCGAGGGGTTCTTC.

The chain uses TRBV6-1 and TRBJ2-7, with TRBD2 matching 7 bases. With V trimmed by 0 bases and J by 0 bases, 5 bases remained unmatched. The CDR3 totals 16 residues. CDR1 and CDR2 (germline): MNHNS, SASEGT. The CDR3 nucleotides are TGTGCCAGCAGTGAAGCGGGGGGGGTCATCTCCTACGAGCAGTACTTC. As protein: CASSEAGGVISYEQYF.

This chain joins TRBV11-2 and TRBJ2-7, with a weak D call TRBD2 (6 bases). The CDR3 sequence is 15 residues long. Germline CDR1 is SGHAT and CDR2 is FQNNGV. V lost 5 bases and J 4 bases, leaving 18 bases between the germline ends. The CDR3 loop is CASSRWRGLGYEQYF. The CDR3 DNA reads as TGTGCCAGCAGCCGGTGGAGGGGACTGGGGTACGAGCAGTACTTC.

The chain combines TRBV5-1 with TRBJ2-2; 11 nucleotides match TRBD2. The CDR3 is 14 residues long. Losses at the gene ends were 5 bases for V and 7 bases for J; bases not matched to a gene: 4. Germline-derived CDR1 and CDR2 are SGHRS and YFSETQ. CDR3 DNA: TGCGCCAGCAGAACCGGGACTAGCGGCGGGGAGCTGTTTTTT. Its translation is CASRTGTSGGELFF.

The chain couples TRBV24-1 to TRBJ2-1, with D possibly TRBD1 on 5 matching bases. The CDR3 is made up of 12 amino acids. Germline V gene lookup returns CDR1 KGHDR and CDR2 SFDVKD. Between the trimmed V and J ends, which lost 5 bases and 6 bases, there was a span of 7 bases. This CDR3 reads CATSGTGNEQFF. The CDR3 DNA reads as TGTGCCACCAGTGGCACAGGCAATGAGCAGTTCTTC.

The chain has TRBV10-3 and TRBJ2-2; D is possibly TRBD2 (6 bases). Germline CDR1 and CDR2: ENHRY and SYGVKD. Trimming removed 7 bases from V and 0 bases from J, with 15 bases in between. CDR3 length: 16 amino acids. The CDR3 region is CAIKEGPSANTGELFF. CDR3 coding DNA: TGTGCCATCAAGGAGGGTCCTTCGGCGAACACCGGGGAGCTGTTTTTT.

For the CDR3, the DNA is TGTGCCAGCAGAGAGACAGGGTTGCCCATTCAGTACTTC. This encodes CASRETGLPIQYF. V gene TRBV6-5 combines with J gene TRBJ2-4; 7 bases are shared with TRBD1. This CDR3 region has 13 residues. Germline lookup yields CDR1 MNHEY and CDR2 SVGAGI. V trimming: 6 bases; J trimming: 9 bases; junction bases outside the gene matches: 8.

The CDR3 sequence: CASSTPTTGGASDGYTF. The DNA of the CDR3 is TGTGCCAGTAGTACCCCAACGACAGGGGGCGCTTCCGATGGCTACACCTTC. The chain links TRBV19 to TRBJ1-2; 10 bases fit TRBD1. CDR1 is LNHDA and CDR2 is SQIVND in the germline V gene (reference sequence). The CDR3 sequence is 17 residues long. With V trimmed by 4 bases and J by 6 bases, 14 bases remained unmatched. The full variable domain, rest sourced from reference TRBV19 and TRBJ1-2, is DGGITQSPKYLFRKEGQNVTLSCEQNLNHDAMYWYRQDPGQGLRLIYYSQIVNDFQKGDIAEGYSVSREKKESFPLTVTSAQKNPTAFYLCASSTPTTGGASDGYTFGSGTRLTVV.

The DNA of the CDR3 is TGTGCCAGCAGCTTAGCGACAGGTCTGAACACTGAAGCTTTCTTT. Protein product: CASSLATGLNTEAFF. V usage is TRBV7-9 and J usage is TRBJ1-1; D is perhaps TRBD1 (6 bases). V lost 0 bases and J 0 bases, leaving 8 bases between the germline ends. Per germline, CDR1 SEHNR and CDR2 FQNEAQ (reference sequence). CDR3 length: 15 residues. Looking up the rest from reference TRBV7-9 and TRBJ1-1 gives the full variable domain: DTGVSQNPRHKITKRGQNVTFRCDPISEHNRLYWYRQTLGQGPEFLTYFQNEAQLEKSRLLSDRFSAERPKGSFSTLEIQRTEQGDSAMYLCASSLATGLNTEAFFGQGTRLTVV.

This clone was observed at least ten times. V gene TRBV4-2 combines with J gene TRBJ1-5, with D unresolved. Per germline, CDR1 LGHNA and CDR2 YNFKEQ. CDR3 length: 15 amino acids. Trimming removed 3 bases at V and 3 bases at J, with 12 bases between. The CDR3 region has the DNA TGTGCCAGCAGCCAGGGTTCAGGCCTCAATCAGCCCCAGCATTTT. Translation gives CASSQGSGLNQPQHF.

This clone occurred once. The chain combines TRBV30 with TRBJ1-3, with TRBD1 matching 7 bases. V trimming: 4 bases; J trimming: 0 bases; junction bases outside the gene matches: 6. Germline V gene sequence: CDR1 GTSNPN, CDR2 SVGIG (reference sequence). The CDR3 runs to 15 residues. The CDR3 nucleotides read TGTGCCTGGACCCCACAGGGGAGCTCTGGAAACACCATATATTTT. Protein: CAWTPQGSSGNTIYF.